The rows below give T cell receptor beta chains drawn from one sample of a study of OX40 agonist ivuxolimab in advanced cancers. Clones were sequenced by immunoSEQ multiplex PCR, and TCRdb holds only the in-frame ones, with some missing. The sample has over 70,000 clones, around 86% seen once; the top ten hold 6.5% to 7.5%. The specimen comprised CD4+ or CD8+ T cells sorted from blood, sampled in a trial of the OX40 agonist ivuxolimab. These receptors originate from an adult with an advanced solid tumor such as melanoma, head and neck, liver or kidney cancer. CDR3s include the opening cysteine and the closing phenylalanine or tryptophan. Fields, in order: V gene, J gene, D gene, clone size, CDR3 DNA, CDR3 protein. D genes are given only for firm matches. Some rows have no size entry. The others give once, few or many, or a class for an expanded clone.

TRBV10-1	TRBJ2-3	NA	NA	TGCGCCAGCAGCGCGTCGAACAGGGCTGAAGATACGCAGTATTTT	CASSASNRAEDTQYF
TRBV7-3	TRBJ2-1	TRBD2	NA	TGTGCCAGCAGCTTACAACTAGCGGGAGGGAATGAGCAGTTCTTC	CASSLQLAGGNEQFF
TRBV6-5	TRBJ1-1	TRBD1	NA	TGTGCCAGCAGCAAGGGACAGGGGAACACTGAAGCTTTCTTT	CASSKGQGNTEAFF
TRBV5-4	TRBJ1-2	NA	NA	TGTGCCAGCAGCTTGGCCGTAGGGAACTATGGCTACACCTTC	CASSLAVGNYGYTF
TRBV19	TRBJ1-2	NA	many	TGTGCCAGTAGTTCAGGGGAGGGTGGCTACACCTTC	CASSSGEGGYTF
TRBV19	TRBJ1-1	TRBD1	NA	TGTGCCAGCCAGATTAACAGGGGGCTCTCTTTGAACACTGAAGCTTTCTTT	CASQINRGLSLNTEAFF
TRBV5-8	TRBJ1-5	TRBD1	NA	TGTGCCAGCATTCTCCACAGGGGTGGAAGTAGAAGCAATCAGCCCCAGCATTTT	CASILHRGGSRSNQPQHF
TRBV30	TRBJ1-2	NA	NA	TGTGCCTGGATGTCAGCCACTAACTATGGCTACACCTTC	CAWMSATNYGYTF
TRBV11-2	TRBJ2-1	TRBD2	NA	TGTGCCAGCAGCCCCCGACTAGCGGGAGGATGGGATGAGCAGTTCTTC	CASSPRLAGGWDEQFF
TRBV2	TRBJ2-1	TRBD2	NA	TGTGCCAGCAGTAGAAAGACTAGCGGGGGGCCGTACAATGAGCAGTTCTTC	CASSRKTSGGPYNEQFF
TRBV6-5	TRBJ1-2	NA	few	TGTGCCAGCAGTTACTCGGGGGGGATTGGGAACTATGGCTACACCTTC	CASSYSGGIGNYGYTF
TRBV27	TRBJ1-4	NA	once	TGTGCCAGCAGTCCCACGGGGGCTACTAATGAAAAACTGTTTTTT	CASSPTGATNEKLFF
TRBV29-1	TRBJ1-1	NA	NA	TGCAGCGTTGAAGATCCGGGAACTGAAGCTTTCTTT	CSVEDPGTEAFF
TRBV4-3	TRBJ1-2	NA	NA	TGCGCCAGCAGCCAGAGCCGCGGCCACAGCTACGGCTACACCTTC	CASSQSRGHSYGYTF
TRBV11-2	TRBJ1-1	TRBD1	NA	TGTGCCAGCAGCTCAAGGGGGCGTCCGCCGAACACTGAAGCTTTCTTT	CASSSRGRPPNTEAFF
TRBV5-1	TRBJ1-4	TRBD1	NA	TGCGCCAGCAGTCCGACTTTACAGGGGACTAATGAAAAACTGTTTTTT	CASSPTLQGTNEKLFF
TRBV5-6	TRBJ2-1	TRBD1	NA	TGTGCCAGCAGCTCATTCTTACGGGACAGATCCTACAATGAGCAGTTCTTC	CASSSFLRDRSYNEQFF
TRBV6-5	TRBJ1-2	NA	NA	TGTGCCAGCAGATTCAGGGCCTTGGCCCCCTATGGCTACACCTTC	CASRFRALAPYGYTF
TRBV7-8	TRBJ1-5	NA	NA	TGTGCCAGCAGCTTAGGTTCCAGGTGGTACAATCAGCCCCAGCATTTT	CASSLGSRWYNQPQHF
TRBV6-5	TRBJ1-3	NA	NA	TGTGCCAGCAGTTACGACTCCAGGGCTGGAAACACCATATATTTT	CASSYDSRAGNTIYF
TRBV9	TRBJ1-4	TRBD1	NA	TGTGCCAGCAGCGTAGCTGCGGGACAGGGTAATGAAAAACTGTTTTTT	CASSVAAGQGNEKLFF
TRBV10-3	TRBJ2-1	TRBD2	NA	TGTGCCATCAGTGAGTCTCTAGCGGGAGGGGCCTACAATGAGCAGTTCTTC	CAISESLAGGAYNEQFF
TRBV5-6	TRBJ1-6	NA	NA	TGTGCCAGCAGCTTTGAGAGCCCTAATTCACCCCTCCACTTT	CASSFESPNSPLHF
TRBV6-5	TRBJ1-2	TRBD1	few	TGTGCCAGCAGTTACGCTCAGGGGGGGGAGTATGGCTACACCTTC	CASSYAQGGEYGYTF
TRBV5-4	TRBJ2-1	TRBD2	NA	TGTGCCAGCAGCTCGAGACTAGCGGGAGGACTTAGCAATGAGCAGTTCTTC	CASSSRLAGGLSNEQFF
TRBV6-1	TRBJ2-5	TRBD2	NA	TGTGCCAGCAGTTCAGCGGGGTTTGGAGAGACCCAGTACTTC	CASSSAGFGETQYF
TRBV7-6	TRBJ1-6	NA	NA	TGTGCCAGCCAAAACGGGAATTCACCCCTCCACTTT	CASQNGNSPLHF
TRBV30	TRBJ1-5	NA	once	TGTGCCTGGGGACGGGCTGGGGGACCCCAGCATTTT	CAWGRAGGPQHF
TRBV19	TRBJ2-6	TRBD1	NA	TGTGCCAGTAGTCCTATCCAGGGGGCTGGGGCCAACGTCCTGACTTTC	CASSPIQGAGANVLTF
TRBV7-2	TRBJ2-2	NA	NA	TGTGCCAGCAGCCCCGGGTTTTGGGCAACGAACACCGGGGAGCTGTTTTTT	CASSPGFWATNTGELFF
TRBV7-2	TRBJ1-2	TRBD1	NA	TGTGCCAGCAGCTCAGGGGGCTATGGCTACACCTTC	CASSSGGYGYTF
TRBV18	TRBJ2-1	NA	few	TGTGCCAGCTCACCCATCGGACGGGGATTCAATGAGCAGTTCTTC	CASSPIGRGFNEQFF
TRBV6-5	TRBJ1-5	NA	NA	TGTGCCAGCAGTTCGGGAGGGGAAGGGAATCAGCCCCAGCATTTT	CASSSGGEGNQPQHF
TRBV11-2	TRBJ2-3	NA	NA	TGTGCCAGCAGCTTAGATAGGTTGTATACGCAGTATTTT	CASSLDRLYTQYF
TRBV7-2	TRBJ2-1	NA	once	TGTGCCAGCAGCCGTGTAGCCGGGGCTAAGCAGTTCTTC	CASSRVAGAKQFF
TRBV6-6	TRBJ2-1	NA	NA	TGTGCCAGCAGTTCACGAACGATGGACTGGGCAGAGCAGTTCTTC	CASSSRTMDWAEQFF
TRBV4-1	TRBJ2-1	NA	NA	TGCGCCAGCAGCCAACTCTCGGGAGAGGAGGAGCAGTTCTTC	CASSQLSGEEEQFF
TRBV9	TRBJ1-1	TRBD1	few	TGTGCCAGCAGCGAGACAGGGAATGCGAACACTGAAGCTTTCTTT	CASSETGNANTEAFF
TRBV7-6	TRBJ2-7	TRBD2	NA	TGTGCCAGCAGCTTAACCAGCGGGGTGGGATACGAGCAGTACTTC	CASSLTSGVGYEQYF
TRBV19	TRBJ2-2	NA	NA	TGTGCCGGGAGAACGGAGAACACCGGGGAGCTGTTTTTT	CAGRTENTGELFF
TRBV6-6	TRBJ2-3	NA	once	TGTGCCAGCACTAGGCTTAGCACAGATACGCAGTATTTT	CASTRLSTDTQYF